A selection of T cell receptor beta chains follows, all from one sample in a study. TCRdb re-derived calls from the RT-PCR reads in MiXCR, one entry per CDR3 protein. The data contain about 680,000 distinct CDR3 sequences, 14% of them singletons. The specimen was memory CD4+ T cells from blood. These receptor sequences come from a female donor in good health, serving as a healthy control. The conserved cysteine and the conserved F or W are not part of the CDR3 here.

V,J,CDR3
TRBV6-5,TRBJ2-7,ASSVLPGTGGHEQY
TRBV7-2,TRBJ1-6,ASSLQQGAKNSPLH
TRBV6-5,TRBJ2-3,ASSTRGLTDTQY
TRBV6-5,TRBJ2-1,ASSYSREAEQF
TRBV27,TRBJ1-5,ASNRQGGNQPQH
TRBV6-2/TRBV6-3,TRBJ2-7,ASRISTVGLYEQY
TRBV6-1,TRBJ2-7,ASSENVAGVYEQY
TRBV5-1,TRBJ2-7,ASSLEGGSSYEQY
TRBV6-2/TRBV6-3,TRBJ1-6,ASSYRRGTSSYNSPLH
TRBV20-1,TRBJ2-3,SARDQVDTQY
TRBV20-1,TRBJ1-6,SARGSGGAHDNSPLH
TRBV9,TRBJ1-1,ASSVEGAGRGGEAF
TRBV6-5,TRBJ2-1,ASSSPASGVNEQF
TRBV20-1,TRBJ2-3,SAGGRQVEDTQY
TRBV5-1,TRBJ1-1,ASSLAVGAAEAF
TRBV9,TRBJ1-4,ASSVGQHEKLF
TRBV6-5,TRBJ2-1,ASSYDGGDEQF
TRBV20-1,TRBJ2-5,SARSTSGSQETQY
TRBV5-1,TRBJ1-6,ASSEDRGHNSPLH
TRBV28,TRBJ2-3,ASSRSGRPLDTQY
TRBV7-2,TRBJ1-6,ASSLFRNSPLH
TRBV7-2,TRBJ2-4,ASSPQAGIQY
TRBV25-1,TRBJ2-5,ASSELKGAQY
TRBV12-3/TRBV12-4,TRBJ2-5,ASRKSGAQETQY
TRBV7-2,TRBJ2-1,ASSTPDVNEQF
TRBV20-1,TRBJ2-5,SASPGETQY
TRBV20-1,TRBJ2-7,SSTGGVYEQY
TRBV24-1,TRBJ2-3,ATATGQGHTDTQY
TRBV12-3/TRBV12-4,TRBJ2-5,ASSRRDRGPETQY
TRBV20-1,TRBJ1-2,SALRTVHGYT
TRBV30,TRBJ1-2,AWSVARVISYGYT
TRBV7-2,TRBJ2-7,ASVPGQGSEQY
TRBV12-3/TRBV12-4,TRBJ2-1,ASSFWGASYNEQF
TRBV10-3,TRBJ2-3,AIRGDSTDTQY
TRBV5-1,TRBJ2-2,ASSLRGVPNTGELF
TRBV7-2,TRBJ2-1,ASSLTATWGNEQF
TRBV6-1,TRBJ2-2,ASRGINRGLTGELF
TRBV7-8,TRBJ2-1,ASSLAGGYGEQF
TRBV6-1,TRBJ2-1,ASKPGTSGNSEQF
TRBV5-1,TRBJ2-5,ASSRATGSQETQY
TRBV7-2,TRBJ1-6,ASATVLYNSPLH
TRBV20-1,TRBJ2-1,SARAHRGINNEQF
TRBV20-1,TRBJ2-3,SARDTGRRDTDTQY
TRBV14,TRBJ2-3,ASSRRTSGRIGTDTQY
TRBV28,TRBJ2-5,ASSSGLATLETQY
TRBV10-3,TRBJ1-5,ASANSNQPQH
TRBV20-1,TRBJ2-3,SARDGRADTQY
TRBV20-1,TRBJ1-5,SAPVQGPYQPQH
TRBV24-1,TRBJ2-5,ATSEGGQAFGTQY
TRBV3-1,TRBJ2-2,ASSQDWAGTGELF
TRBV20-1,TRBJ2-1,SVPGKSTSGSYNEQF
TRBV7-6,TRBJ2-1,ASSSTPGAGNEQF